The rows below give T cell receptor beta chains drawn from one sample of a study of blood T cells in healthy people across ages. TCRdb recomputed calls from the 5' RACE reads with MiXCR, one row per CDR3 protein. The table shows approximately 730,000 distinct CDR3 sequences, with about 53% occurring only once. Sequences were obtained from blood. Receptor source: an elderly man in good health. Each CDR3 is given with its conserved first and last residue. D genes are given only for firm matches. Clone size is given for some rows only: seen once, a few or many times, or a class if the clone is expanded.

CDR3: CASSLGAGGKTQYF; DNA: TGCGCCAGCAGCTTGGGAGCGGGAGGCAAGACCCAGTACTTC; J: TRBJ2-5; size: -; D: TRBD2; V: TRBV5-1
CDR3: CASSYAGTPNEQFF; DNA: TGTGCCAGCAGCTATGCCGGGACACCTAATGAGCAGTTCTTC; J: TRBJ2-1; size: -; D: -; V: TRBV7-2
CDR3: CASSYSSGLAANTGELFF; DNA: TGTGCCAGCAGTTACTCCTCGGGACTAGCGGCCAACACCGGGGAGCTGTTTTTT; J: TRBJ2-2; size: -; D: TRBD2; V: TRBV6-2/TRBV6-3
CDR3: CASSYSGIQETQYF; DNA: TGTGCCAGCAGTTATTCAGGGATTCAAGAGACCCAGTACTTC; J: TRBJ2-5; size: few; D: -; V: TRBV6-2/TRBV6-3
CDR3: CASSLRGGGYEQYF; DNA: TGTGCCAGCAGCCTCCGCGGGGGTGGGTACGAGCAGTACTTC; J: TRBJ2-7; size: few; D: TRBD2; V: TRBV7-2
CDR3: CASLSGSHPDTQYF; DNA: TGTGCCAGTCTTAGCGGGAGCCACCCAGATACGCAGTATTTT; J: TRBJ2-3; size: -; D: TRBD2; V: TRBV28
CDR3: CASSPDPDSPRYTF; DNA: TGTGCCAGCAGCCCAGACCCCGACAGCCCACGCTACACCTTC; J: TRBJ1-2; size: -; D: -; V: TRBV27
CDR3: CASSLAGSSGANVLTF; DNA: TGTGCCAGCAGCTTGGCCGGGAGCTCTGGGGCCAACGTCCTGACTTTC; J: TRBJ2-6; size: -; D: -; V: TRBV5-5
CDR3: CASSRPGPNYGYTF; DNA: TGTGCCAGCAGCCGACCGGGGCCAAACTATGGCTACACCTTC; J: TRBJ1-2; size: -; D: -; V: TRBV7-2
CDR3: CASSLLVGPAYEQYF; DNA: TGTGCCAGCAGTTTATTAGTAGGGCCTGCCTACGAGCAGTACTTC; J: TRBJ2-7; size: -; D: -; V: TRBV28
CDR3: CASSGSAGWQETQYF; DNA: TGTGCCAGCAGTGGGTCGGCAGGGTGGCAAGAGACCCAGTACTTC; J: TRBJ2-5; size: -; D: -; V: TRBV2